This T cell receptor (beta chain) originates from a study of memory CD4+ T cells and cytomegalovirus serostatus. Findings of the study overall: The CMV-associated TCR signature appears largely within the CD4+ memory repertoire.

In this sample, this clone is medium-sized. What it binds is unknown. The sort gate was single viable CD3+CD4+CD8-CD45RO+ cells for memory CD4+ T cells. After thawing, CD4+ T cells were positively selected. Some clones are missing from TCRdb's copy, which holds only in-frame ones; the method was immunoSEQ multiplex PCR. Of more than 45,000 clones listed, more than 70% are singletons. Sequenced: memory CD4+ T cells from blood. This clonotype was sampled from an adult in good health and CMV-seronegative.

The chain's CDR3 is CAWKRGRGTDTQYF. Written as DNA, the CDR3 is TGTGCCTGGAAACGGGGGCGAGGCACAGATACGCAGTATTTT. V is TRBV30 and J is TRBJ2-3; D tentatively fits TRBD1 or TRBD2 (6 bases each). CDR3 size: 14 residues. V lost 4 bases to trimming and J lost 1 base, with 12 bases between them. The germline CDR1 and CDR2 sequences are GTSNPN and SVGIG (reference sequence).